This note documents a single TCR beta chain sequence. This specimen belongs to a study of T cells in Graves' hyperthyroidism and ophthalmopathy. This CDR3 is built from 13 residues. CDR1 is MNHNS and CDR2 is SASEGT in the germline V gene. V shed 6 bases and J shed 8 bases, with 16 bases lying between them. Amplified regions were TCR beta CDR3 sequences from RNA transcripts. HTBI primers drove first-round RT-PCR of the TCR CDR3. MiXCR, run by TCRdb on the multiplex PCR reads, gives a single entry per CDR3 protein. The data show more than 300,000 distinct CDR3 sequences, with around a sixth seen just once and over 35% held by the top ten.

This clonotype was sampled from a man aged 18-30 years with Graves' ophthalmopathy. The rearrangement uses TRBV6-1 and TRBJ1-2, with TRBD1 as a possible D gene (5 bases). Sequencing was performed on blood. The CDR3 region is CASSRDGTSGYTF. As DNA, the CDR3 is TGTGCCAGCAGCCGGGACGGTACTTCGGGCTACACCTTC.